The 25 T cell receptor beta chains reported below all come from one sample, sequenced in a study of CXCR3-negative and CXCR3-positive naive CD8 T cells. With UMI labels, 5' RACE was used to prepare the TRB cDNA libraries. TCRdb reprocessed the 5' RACE reads and stores each CDR3 protein as one record, lacking DNA. The repertoire table contains about 98,000 distinct CDR3 sequences. Study findings and constraints: The study found more hydrophobic TRB CDR3s in CXCR3-positive naive cells than in CXCR3-negative naive cells.

What these receptors recognize is not known. Sequencing was done on a sample of naive CXCR3+ CD8+ T cells from blood. As for subset: CD45RO-CCR7+CD27+CD95- naive CD8+ T cells expressing CXCR3 (TNR3+). The receptors stem from a human donor in good health. Some clones in this sample may be carry-over from other donors' samples.

The chain has TRBV2 and TRBJ2-3; the D gene TCRdb calls, TRBD2, cannot be checked with no DNA. Germline V CDR1 and CDR2: SNHLY, FYNNEI. This CDR3 has 17 residues. The CDR3 loop is CASRTSLAGGLLDTQYF.

This chain uses TRBV7-8 with TRBJ2-5; there is no DNA to check the TCRdb D call of TRBD1. In germline, CDR1 is SGHVS, CDR2 FQNEAQ. The CDR3 runs 14 residues. CDR3: CASSSIGGAETQYF.

V and J are TRBV20-1 and TRBJ2-7; TCRdb reports TRBD1, a call that lacks DNA to check it against. This CDR3 region has 16 residues. The germline V gene encodes CDR1 DFQATT and CDR2 SNEGSKA (reference sequence). This CDR3 is CSASRDRGFSSYEQYF.

The genes are TRBV5-1 and TRBJ1-1. Germline CDR1 is SGHRS and CDR2 is YFSETQ. CDR3 length: 14 residues. The CDR3 here is CASSLGGPNTEAFF. Full variable domain (outside the CDR3, taken from reference TRBV5-1 and TRBJ1-1): KAGVTQTPRYLIKTRGQQVTLSCSPISGHRSVSWYQQTPGQGLQFLFEYFSETQRNKGNFPGRFSGRQFSNSRSEMNVSTLELGDSALYLCASSLGGPNTEAFFGQGTRLTVV.

The V and J genes are TRBV9 and TRBJ2-5; the TRBD2 assignment by TCRdb is unverifiable without DNA. This CDR3 comprises 14 residues. Germline V gene data show CDR1 as SGDLS and CDR2 as YYNGEE. The CDR3 spells CASSSSGETETQYF.

This rearrangement joins TRBV28 to TRBJ2-7. CDR1 MDHEN and CDR2 SYDVKM come from the germline V gene. This CDR3 spans 12 amino acids. The CDR3 loop reads CASSLQVYEQYF.

The chain couples TRBV6-4 to TRBJ2-3; with no DNA, the TCRdb D assignment of TRBD2 cannot be verified. From germline, CDR1 is MRHNA and CDR2 SNTAGT. The CDR3 consists of 16 residues. CDR3 sequence reads: CASSAYGGGGQDTQYF.

The rearrangement links TRBV12-3 or TRBV12-4 to TRBJ2-1; the TRBD2 assignment by TCRdb is unverifiable without DNA. The CDR3 sequence is 18 residues long. CDR3 loop: CASSLRAGSGGTYNEQFF.

The genes are TRBV12-3 or TRBV12-4 and TRBJ2-5; TCRdb gives TRBD1 as the D gene, but with no DNA this cannot be confirmed. The CDR3 length is 14 residues. This CDR3 is CASSPGPTQETQYF.

CDR3 sequence reads: CATTDKKSGANVLTF. V and J are TRBV6-5 and TRBJ2-6; TCRdb designates TRBD1, a call that cannot be tested without DNA. The CDR3 runs 15 residues. Germline CDR1 is MNHEY and CDR2 is SVGAGI.

V usage is TRBV3-1 and J usage is TRBJ2-1; TCRdb's assignment of TRBD1 cannot be checked, as there is no DNA. The germline V gene encodes CDR1 LGHDT and CDR2 YNNKEL (reference sequence). CDR3 size: 16 residues. CDR3 residues: CASSQTLGGHYNEQFF.

The chain has TRBV5-1 and TRBJ2-7; as DNA is missing, the TRBD1 call by TCRdb cannot be tested. Germline values: CDR1 SGHRS, CDR2 YFSETQ. The CDR3 loop spans 17 amino acids. CDR3 sequence reads: CASSWTSGGALSYEQYF.

This chain uses TRBV12-3 or TRBV12-4 with TRBJ2-1; TCRdb's D call, TRBD1, is unchecked because there is no DNA. The CDR3 sequence is 12 residues long. The chain's CDR3 is CASTTGGNEQFF.

This chain connects TRBV11-2 to TRBJ2-3; TCRdb proposes TRBD1, but this gene call is untestable without DNA. Per germline, CDR1 SGHAT and CDR2 FQNNGV. The CDR3 loop spans 16 amino acids. CDR3 region: CASSSRTGFDTDTQYF.

The chain carries TRBV5-1 and TRBJ2-2; lacking DNA, the TRBD1 call made by TCRdb goes unchecked. Germline loops: CDR1 SGHRS, CDR2 YFSETQ. The CDR3 consists of 15 residues. The CDR3 sequence is CASSSIRQGPGELFF.

V gene TRBV20-1 combines with J gene TRBJ2-1; the D gene TCRdb calls, TRBD2, cannot be checked with no DNA. Germline-derived CDR1 and CDR2 are DFQATT and SNEGSKA (reference sequence). The CDR3 runs 16 residues. CDR3 residues: CSARDGERGAYNEQFF.

The chain uses TRBV10-1 and TRBJ1-5. The CDR3 runs to 15 residues. Germline V CDR1 and CDR2: WNHNN, SYGVQD (reference sequence). The CDR3 spells CASSMLRAPNQPQHF.

The CDR3 region is CASSQSGQGDNEQFF. V gene TRBV7-6 combines with J gene TRBJ2-1; there is no DNA to check the TCRdb D call of TRBD1. Germline V lookup: CDR1 SGHVS, CDR2 FNYEAQ. This CDR3 region has 15 residues.

The chain carries TRBV7-6 and TRBJ2-1; TCRdb returns TRBD2, unconfirmable since there is no DNA. The germline CDR1 and CDR2 sequences are SGHVS and FNYEAQ. The CDR3 totals 14 residues. The CDR3 reads CASSYSGESDEQFF.

This chain links TRBV27 with TRBJ2-1. The CDR3 spans 14 residues. Looked up from germline, CDR1 is MNHEY and CDR2 is SMNVEV (reference sequence). Here the CDR3 reads CASSVRGSYNEQFF.

J is TRBJ2-2 and V is TRBV7-9; checking the TCRdb D call of TRBD1 is not possible without DNA. The germline CDR1 and CDR2 sequences are SEHNR and FQNEAQ (reference sequence). This CDR3 is 15 amino acids long. CDR3 protein: CASNLREIDTGELFF.

The chain is built from TRBV20-1 and TRBJ1-4. Germline values: CDR1 DFQATT, CDR2 SNEGSKA (reference sequence). The CDR3 runs 16 residues. CDR3 amino acids: CSARDFRPGNNEKLFF.

The CDR3 spells CASNVGFDTQYF. The chain employs TRBV7-9 and TRBJ2-3. Germline CDR1 SEHNR, CDR2 FQNEAQ (reference sequence). CDR3 length: 12 amino acids.

This rearrangement joins TRBV12-3 or TRBV12-4 to TRBJ2-7. The CDR3 runs 11 residues. Here the CDR3 reads CASSGVYEQYF.

The genes are TRBV13 and TRBJ2-7. This CDR3 spans 14 amino acids. Germline V gene data show CDR1 as PRHDT and CDR2 as FYEKMQ (reference sequence). The CDR3 sequence is CASAQRGNGYEQYF.